These T cell receptor beta chains were read from a single sample in a study of shared clonotypes between healthy human individuals. The protocol was immunoSEQ multiplex PCR, while the TCRdb copy is restricted to in-frame clones and leaves out a portion. Found here are about 2 million clones, about 94% of them singletons; the top ten hold roughly 1%. The specimen was naive CD8+ T cells sorted from blood. The receptors originated from a man aged 18 to 30 in good health. CDR3s include the opening cysteine and the closing phenylalanine or tryptophan. The order of the fields is clone size, D gene, V gene, J gene, CDR3 protein, CDR3 DNA. D genes are given only for firm matches. Not every row has a clone size; where given, it reads once, few, many or a size class.

NA	NA	TRBV20-1	TRBJ2-2	CSARSTGELFF	TGCAGTGCTAGAAGCACCGGGGAGCTGTTTTTT
once	NA	TRBV5-1	TRBJ2-1	CASSPGASSYNEQFF	TGCGCCAGCAGCCCCGGGGCGAGCTCCTACAATGAGCAGTTCTTC
NA	TRBD1	TRBV7-6	TRBJ1-3	CASSFEPGGNSSGNTIYF	TGTGCCAGCAGCTTCGAACCAGGGGGAAACTCCTCTGGAAACACCATATATTTT
NA	NA	TRBV5-1	TRBJ2-7	CASGGEFYEQYF	TGCGCCAGCGGCGGAGAATTCTACGAGCAGTACTTC
once	NA	TRBV29-1	TRBJ2-2	CSVRPPGQEHTGELFF	TGCAGCGTCCGGCCCCCAGGCCAGGAGCACACCGGGGAGCTGTTTTTT
once	NA	TRBV5-6	TRBJ1-4	CASSLDMDEKLFF	TGTGCCAGCAGCTTGGACATGGATGAAAAACTGTTTTTT
NA	TRBD2	TRBV10-2	TRBJ2-5	CATEGEGFMETQYF	TGCGCCACCGAAGGGGAGGGGTTCATGGAGACCCAGTACTTC
once	TRBD2	TRBV11-2	TRBJ2-7	CASSYIGGTRTLEQYF	TGTGCCAGCAGCTATATCGGGGGGACTAGAACTTTGGAGCAGTACTTC
NA	NA	TRBV30	TRBJ2-1	CAWSTLGGTNEQFF	TGTGCCTGGAGTACCTTGGGCGGGACAAATGAGCAGTTCTTC
once	TRBD2	TRBV11-2	TRBJ2-1	CASSLGGLAGYNEQFF	TGTGCCAGCAGCTTAGGCGGGCTAGCGGGCTACAATGAGCAGTTCTTC
NA	NA	TRBV7-9	TRBJ2-7	CASSLANAPWEQYF	TGTGCCAGCAGCTTAGCGAACGCCCCGTGGGAGCAGTACTTC
NA	NA	TRBV10-1	TRBJ2-3	CASSDSGGDTQYF	TGCGCCAGCAGTGACTCCGGAGGAGATACGCAGTATTTT
NA	TRBD2	TRBV7-9	TRBJ2-7	CASSPPTSGVYEQYF	TGTGCCAGCAGCCCGCCGACTAGCGGAGTATACGAGCAGTACTTC